Following are 17 T cell receptor beta chains from one sample sequenced in a study of blood T cell repertoires in COVID-19 (dated by TCRdb to 2020 to 2021). The library was built by means of the immunoSEQ multiplex PCR assay. The table comes from immuneACCESS by way of TCRdb, which keeps in-frame sequences with V and J called. Part of the clones is missing from these tables; in studies checked, under half for an unresolved V gene and the rest for unknown reasons. The sample includes 170,000 or so clones, with 86% observed a single time. Clones ranked in the top ten supply 5.5% to 8% of the sample. The sample comprised peripheral blood. These receptors originate from a man over 45 with active or convalescent COVID-19.

This clone was picked up one time. V usage is TRBV27 and J usage is TRBJ1-5; 9 positions match TRBD1. Germline CDR1 MNHEY, CDR2 SMNVEV (reference sequence). The CDR3 is 18 residues long. V trimming: 6 bases; J trimming: 0 bases; junction bases outside the gene matches: 12. The CDR3 bases are TGTGCCAGCAGCACGACCTGGGACAGGGCCCTTAGCAATCAGCCCCAGCATTTT. Translation gives CASSTTWDRALSNQPQHF.

The V gene is TRBV9, the J gene TRBJ2-7; 8 bases are shared with TRBD2. V dropped 5 bases and J dropped 0; count of bases not matched to a gene: 4. The CDR3 is made up of 14 amino acids. Germline CDR1 reads SGDLS; CDR2 reads YYNGEE. The CDR3 sequence is CASSPSGSSYEQYF. Here the CDR3 DNA reads TGTGCCAGCAGTCCTAGCGGGTCCTCCTACGAGCAGTACTTC.

This clone was seen only a few times. The rearrangement uses TRBV5-1 and TRBJ2-2; TRBD2 is a possible D gene (5 bases). Trimming took off 0 bases at V and 2 bases at J, with 5 bases between the two ends. CDR1 SGHRS and CDR2 YFSETQ come from the germline V gene. The CDR3 extends over 14 amino acids. This CDR3 reads CASSLAGNTGELFF. CDR3 DNA sequence: TGCGCCAGCAGCTTGGCGGGAAACACCGGGGAGCTGTTTTTT.

The V and J genes are TRBV27 and TRBJ2-3; a weak D match, TRBD2 (5 bases). The V gene's germline CDR1 is MNHEY and CDR2 SMNVEV (reference sequence). V lost 2 bases to trimming and J lost 2 bases, with 11 bases between them. The CDR3 runs to 15 residues. The CDR3 region is CASSLGLADTDTQYF. CDR3 in DNA: TGTGCCAGCAGTTTAGGGCTAGCCGACACAGATACGCAGTATTTT.

The chain is built from TRBV6-2 or TRBV6-3 and TRBJ1-2; D gene uncertain. Per germline, CDR1 MNHEY and CDR2 SVGEGT. The CDR3 is 14 amino acids. The germline V and J ends were trimmed by 3 bases and 0 bases, with 8 bases remaining between them. Here the CDR3 DNA reads TGTGCCAGCAGTTATGGAGGAGCTAACTATGGCTACACCTTC. Amino acid sequence: CASSYGGANYGYTF.

This clone has a handful of counts. This chain joins TRBV18 and TRBJ2-7; tentative D call: TRBD2 (6 bases). The germline V gene encodes CDR1 KGHSH and CDR2 LQKENI. The CDR3 runs 13 residues. V was shortened by 6 bases and J by 2 bases, with 11 bases between the two germline ends. This CDR3 reads CASSPAGPYEQYF. DNA of the CDR3: TGTGCCAGCTCCCCGGCGGGGCCCTACGAGCAGTACTTC.

This chain connects TRBV25-1 to TRBJ1-3, with D possibly being TRBD1 (5 bases). CDR1 MGHDK and CDR2 SYGVNS come from the germline V gene. This CDR3 spans 15 amino acids. V was clipped by 0 bases and J by 2 bases, with 8 bases between them. The CDR3 protein is CASSEYAGAGNTIYF. CDR3 nucleotide sequence: TGTGCCAGCAGTGAATACGCGGGGGCTGGAAACACCATATATTTT. Full variable domain (outside the CDR3, taken from reference TRBV25-1 and TRBJ1-3): EADIYQTPRYLVIGTGKKITLECSQTMGHDKMYWYQQDPGMELHLIHYSYGVNSTEKGDLSSESTVSRIRTEHFPLTLESARPSHTSQYLCASSEYAGAGNTIYFGEGSWLTVV.

This clone was observed a handful of times. The germline gene is not matched at one end of the junction; a read error may be the cause. The chain uses TRBV19 and TRBJ1-2; 7 bases match TRBD1. From germline, CDR1 is LNHDA and CDR2 SQIVND (reference sequence). CDR3 size: 16 residues. CDR3 nucleotides: TGTGCCAGTAATATAAGACCCGACAGGGAGGACTATGGCTACACCTTC. Its protein product is CASNIRPDREDYGYTF.

This rearrangement joins TRBV14 to TRBJ2-3; a weak D match, TRBD1 (5 bases). The CDR3 runs 13 residues. V lost 4 bases to trimming and J lost 3 bases, with 8 bases between them. Germline assignment: CDR1 SGHDN and CDR2 FVKESK. This CDR3 is CASSRRVTDTQYF. Here the CDR3 DNA reads TGTGCCAGCAGCCGCAGGGTAACAGATACGCAGTATTTT.

V and J are TRBV7-9 and TRBJ1-2; D ambiguous. CDR1 and CDR2 (germline): SEHNR, FQNEAQ (reference sequence). Trimming shortened V by 0 bases and J by 7 bases, and 9 bases separated the two germline ends. This CDR3 is 13 amino acids long. In DNA, the CDR3 is TGTGCCAGCAGCTTAGCTTCAGGTCCTGGCTACACCTTC. Translation: CASSLASGPGYTF.

This clone was seen just once. The rearrangement uses TRBV5-1 and TRBJ2-7; 11 nucleotides align to TRBD2. The CDR3 consists of 15 residues. Losses at the gene ends were 4 bases for V and 9 bases for J; bases not matched to a gene: 12. Germline CDR1 and CDR2: SGHRS and YFSETQ. As DNA, the CDR3 is TGCGCCAGCAGCGAACAGGGACTAGCGGCTGACTGGCAGTACTTC. Translating it yields CASSEQGLAADWQYF.

The gene calls are TRBV19 and TRBJ2-7; 16 nucleotides align to TRBD2. There are 15 residues in the CDR3. Trimming removed 6 bases from V and 4 bases from J; junction bases left unmatched: 3. The germline gives CDR1 LNHDA, CDR2 SQIVND (reference sequence). The CDR3 here is CASRAGLAGGYEQYF. CDR3 nucleotides: TGTGCCAGTAGAGCGGGACTAGCGGGAGGGTACGAGCAGTACTTC.

The CDR3 nucleotides are TGTGCCAGCAGCTTAGCGACAGGGGGCTTCATCTATGGCTACACCTTC. This encodes CASSLATGGFIYGYTF. The chain joins TRBV7-8 to TRBJ1-2, with 10 positions matching TRBD1. There are 16 residues in the CDR3. Germline V lookup: CDR1 SGHVS, CDR2 FQNEAQ. The ends lost 0 bases at V and 4 bases at J; junction bases unmatched: 5.

A single count supports this clone. This chain joins TRBV5-1 and TRBJ2-2; D may be TRBD2 (6 bases). The CDR3 sequence is 16 residues long. V lost 4 bases to trimming and J lost 4 bases, with 17 bases between them. Germline CDR1 SGHRS, CDR2 YFSETQ. In DNA, the CDR3 is TGCGCCAGCAGCCCAATCGGGAGCTCTGGCACCGGGGAGCTGTTTTTT. Translated, it gives CASSPIGSSGTGELFF.

The chain recombines TRBV19 with TRBJ1-2; no firm D call. This CDR3 has 15 amino acids. The V end was cut by 3 bases, the J end by 2 bases, with 13 bases between. Germline assignment: CDR1 LNHDA and CDR2 SQIVND (reference sequence). CDR3: CASSIGLPYNYGYTF. Here the CDR3 DNA reads TGTGCCAGTAGTATCGGACTGCCCTACAACTATGGCTACACCTTC.

The V and J genes are TRBV14 and TRBJ1-2; possibly TRBD1 for D (6 bases). The CDR3 length is 13 residues. The V and J ends lost 6 bases and 8 bases respectively, with 16 bases between them. Germline assignment: CDR1 SGHDN and CDR2 FVKESK. The CDR3 DNA is TGTGCCAGCAGGGATTCAGGGGTCTCGGGCTACACCTTC. This gives the protein CASRDSGVSGYTF.

V is TRBV3-1 (or the pseudogene TRBV3-2) and J is TRBJ2-3, with 7 bases matching TRBD2. J lost 6 bases, V lost 5 bases, and 5 bases had no gene match. This CDR3 is 13 amino acids long. CDR1 is LGHDT, CDR2 YNNKEL, per germline (reference sequence). Here the CDR3 DNA reads TGTGCCAGCAGCTGGGCGGGAGTCGATACGCAGTATTTT. The encoded protein is CASSWAGVDTQYF.